A selection of T cell receptor beta chains follows, all from one sample in a study of OX40 agonist ivuxolimab in advanced cancers. TCRdb's copy holds only in-frame clones and misses some; the assay was immunoSEQ multiplex PCR. This sample carries 95,000 to 100,000 clones, 84% of them seen once, and the ten largest clones take roughly 6%. The sample here was CD4+ or CD8+ T cells sorted from blood, taken in a trial of the OX40 agonist ivuxolimab. All receptors come from an adult with an advanced solid tumor such as melanoma, head and neck, liver or kidney cancer. The CDR3 runs from the conserved cysteine through the conserved F or W. Size is omitted from some rows. Given values are once, few, many or a class for expanded clones.

>TRBV7-9|NA|TRBJ2-6
CASSLEGAGANVLTF
>TRBV27|NA|TRBJ1-1
CASSLATNTEAFF
>TRBV9|NA|TRBJ2-7
CASSAQGQGYEQYF
>TRBV21-1|NA|TRBJ2-2
CASEPKAGPNTGELFF
>TRBV6-1|NA|TRBJ2-1
CASSISTAVGNEQFF
>TRBV5-4|NA|TRBJ1-1
CASSQGGTEAFF
>TRBV19|once|TRBJ1-2
CASSSERFYGYTF
>TRBV30|NA|TRBJ2-7
CAWRPGTGRYEQYF
>TRBV15|NA|TRBJ1-2
CATSNDRAYGYTF
>TRBV7-8|NA|TRBJ2-1
CASSPWSGGTYNEQFF